These 32 T cell receptor beta chains were sequenced from one sample in a study of regulatory dendritic cells for organ transplantation. TCRdb's copy holds only in-frame clones and misses some; the assay was immunoSEQ multiplex PCR. The profile shows approximately 12,000 clones, roughly 86% of them singletons. Allogeneic regulatory or mature dendritic cells were co-cultured for roughly five days with CFSE-labeled sorted T cells at 1:10. Their antigens remain unidentified. The sample taken for sequencing was naive CD8+ T cells from blood cultured with regulatory dendritic cells. Subset denoted: CD45RA+ naive T cells. These receptors all stem from a human donor in good health.

The chain carries TRBV11-2 and TRBJ2-7; no clear D. CDR1 SGHAT and CDR2 FQNNGV come from the germline V gene. V was trimmed by 1 base and J by 1 base, leaving 8 bases between them. The CDR3 length is 14 residues. This chain's CDR3 is CASSLAGRSYEQYF. CDR3 nucleotides: TGTGCCAGCAGCTTAGCGGGTCGTTCCTACGAGCAGTACTTC.

The chain carries TRBV7-9 and TRBJ2-1, with a weak D call TRBD1 (5 bases). In germline, CDR1 is SEHNR, CDR2 FQNEAQ (reference sequence). Deletions cut 5 bases from V and 12 bases from J, with 14 bases between. This CDR3 spans 12 amino acids. In DNA form, the CDR3 reads TGTGCCAGCAGCCGCTTCCAGGGCTCGCAGTTCTTC. Its protein product is CASSRFQGSQFF. Full variable domain (rest looked up from reference TRBV7-9 and TRBJ2-1): DTGVSQNPRHKITKRGQNVTFRCDPISEHNRLYWYRQTLGQGPEFLTYFQNEAQLEKSRLLSDRFSAERPKGSFSTLEIQRTEQGDSAMYLCASSRFQGSQFFGPGTRLTVL.

The V gene is TRBV4-3, the J gene TRBJ1-1, with no clear D. The V end lost 1 base, the J end lost 10 bases, and 13 bases lay between the germline ends. Germline V gene data show CDR1 as LGHNA and CDR2 as YSLEER. This CDR3 is 13 amino acids long. CDR3 residues: CASSQGLGAPAFF. CDR3 nucleotides: TGCGCCAGCAGCCAAGGCCTAGGCGCGCCAGCTTTCTTT.

The chain recombines TRBV11-2 with TRBJ1-5; no firm D call. Germline CDR1 and CDR2: SGHAT and FQNNGV. The germline V and J ends were trimmed by 9 bases and 3 bases, with 12 bases remaining between them. This CDR3 spans 13 amino acids. The DNA of the CDR3 is TGTGCCAGAATCCGGGTCTACAATCAGCCCCAGCATTTT. Translated, it gives CARIRVYNQPQHF. The full variable domain, completed using reference TRBV11-2 and TRBJ1-5, is EAGVAQSPRYKIIEKRQSVAFWCNPISGHATLYWYQQILGQGPKLLIQFQNNGVVDDSQLPKDRFSAERLKGVDSTLKIQPAKLEDSAVYLCARIRVYNQPQHFGDGTRLSIL.

The V and J genes are TRBV27 and TRBJ1-1; D is possibly TRBD1 (5 bases). CDR3 length equals 14 residues. Trimming shortened V by 7 bases and J by 3 bases, and 15 bases separated the two germline ends. Per germline, CDR1 MNHEY and CDR2 SMNVEV (reference sequence). The chain's CDR3 is CASNLWGVDTEAFF. Written as DNA, the CDR3 is TGTGCCAGCAACCTCTGGGGGGTCGACACTGAAGCTTTCTTT.

The chain links TRBV10-2 to TRBJ1-2; weak D call: TRBD1 (5 bases). This CDR3 region has 15 residues. Looked up from germline, CDR1 is WSHSY and CDR2 is SAAADI. V was shortened by 0 bases and J by 4 bases, with 12 bases between the two germline ends. CDR3 sequence: CASSESVRGAYGYTF. CDR3 coding DNA: TGCGCCAGCAGTGAGTCGGTTAGGGGCGCCTATGGCTACACCTTC.

V gene TRBV6-1 combines with J gene TRBJ2-7; no definite D call. Trimming took off 10 bases at V and 5 bases at J, with 12 bases between the two ends. CDR1 and CDR2 (germline): MNHNS, SASEGT. This CDR3 comprises 11 residues. In DNA, the CDR3 is TGTGCCACCCTGGTGGGGAACGAGCAGTACTTC. The encoded protein is CATLVGNEQYF.

The chain is built from TRBV28 and TRBJ2-2, with a weak D call TRBD1 (6 bases). This CDR3 has 13 amino acids. Germline V gene lookup returns CDR1 MDHEN and CDR2 SYDVKM. V gave up 4 bases and J gave up 5 bases, with 8 bases separating them. The CDR3 spells CASSSGETGELFF. In DNA, the CDR3 is TGTGCCAGCAGTTCAGGGGAGACCGGGGAGCTGTTTTTT.

The chain links TRBV30 to TRBJ2-1, with a possible D match to TRBD1 (5 bases). Per the germline V gene, CDR1 is GTSNPN and CDR2 is SVGIG (reference sequence). V lost 2 bases and J 6 bases, leaving 11 bases between the germline ends. The CDR3 sequence is 13 residues long. The CDR3 protein is CAWSFGALNEQFF. The CDR3 region has the DNA TGTGCCTGGAGTTTTGGGGCCCTCAATGAGCAGTTCTTC.

The chain carries TRBV13 and TRBJ2-7; 7 bases line up with TRBD2. This CDR3 has 15 residues. The J segment lost 2 bases and the V segment lost 5 bases, leaving 9 bases of the junction unmatched. Germline assignment: CDR1 PRHDT and CDR2 FYEKMQ (reference sequence). CDR3 bases: TGTGCCAGCAGCCTACTGGGAGGGGAGACCTACGAGCAGTACTTC. It encodes CASSLLGGETYEQYF.

The V and J genes are TRBV2 and TRBJ1-4; D unclear. Between the trimmed V and J ends, which lost 7 bases and 2 bases, there was a span of 14 bases. CDR1 SNHLY and CDR2 FYNNEI come from the germline V gene. The CDR3 covers 15 residues. The CDR3: CASNPFGDTNEKLFF. The CDR3 DNA is TGTGCCAGCAACCCCTTCGGGGATACTAATGAAAAACTGTTTTTT.

The chain links TRBV21-1 to TRBJ1-1. TRBV21-1 is assigned pseudogene status. The CDR3 totals 18 residues. The CDR3, as DNA: TGTGCCAGCAGCAAAATTGGTAGGGAAGGACCCGGGGGGACTGAAGCTTTCTTT. Protein product: CASSKIGREGPGGTEAFF.

In nucleotides, the CDR3 is TGTGCCAGCAGGGATGGTCGGTATGGCTACACCTTC. It translates to CASRDGRYGYTF. The genes are TRBV25-1 and TRBJ1-2; D gene unclear. CDR3 length: 12 residues. V lost 6 bases to trimming and J lost 5 bases, with 10 bases between them. The germline V gene has CDR1 MGHDK and CDR2 SYGVNS.

The V gene is TRBV7-8, the J gene TRBJ2-5; D remains unclear. From germline, CDR1 is SGHVS and CDR2 FQNEAQ. The CDR3 totals 15 residues. Trimming stripped 5 bases from V and 4 bases from J, with 17 bases between. CDR3 bases: TGTGCCAGCAGCCCCAACGTAGCCTACAGAGAGACCCAGTACTTC. This translates into CASSPNVAYRETQYF.

This chain joins TRBV4-2 and TRBJ2-7; 9 bases are shared with TRBD1. The CDR3 consists of 14 residues. Germline V gene data show CDR1 as LGHNA and CDR2 as YNFKEQ. The J segment lost 3 bases and the V segment lost 3 bases, leaving 3 bases of the junction unmatched. The CDR3 protein is CASSQGDRDYEQYF. The CDR3 DNA sequence: TGTGCCAGCAGCCAGGGGGACAGGGACTACGAGCAGTACTTC.

CDR3 region: CASSQDLAGFTEQFF. CDR3 DNA sequence: TGTGCCAGCAGCCAAGATCTAGCGGGATTTACGGAGCAGTTCTTC. The chain uses TRBV4-2 and TRBJ2-1, with 9 bases identical to TRBD2. V was pared by 0 bases and J by 10 bases, with 7 bases of the junction left unmatched. Germline V gene lookup returns CDR1 LGHNA and CDR2 YNFKEQ. The CDR3 spans 15 residues.

The CDR3 is CASSVGGETYEQYF. CDR3 DNA: TGTGCCAGCAGCGTAGGCGGAGAAACCTACGAGCAGTACTTC. The rearrangement uses TRBV9 and TRBJ2-7; D gene unclear. V lost 0 bases, J lost 2 bases, and 9 bases lay in between. Germline V gene data show CDR1 as SGDLS and CDR2 as YYNGEE. There are 14 residues in the CDR3.

The V call is TRBV19, the J call TRBJ1-3, with D tentatively TRBD1 (6 bases). With 8 bases removed from V and 11 bases from J, the gap between germline ends came to 13 bases. The CDR3 is 11 residues long. From germline, CDR1 is LNHDA and CDR2 SQIVND (reference sequence). This CDR3 reads CASSPGGAIYF. The CDR3 DNA reads TGTGCCAGTTCTCCGGGGGGCGCCATATATTTT.

This clone was seen just once. The CDR3 region is CASSFVDSARDEQFF. The DNA for the CDR3 is TGTGCCAGCAGCTTTGTGGACAGCGCCAGGGATGAGCAGTTCTTC. The chain has TRBV7-2 and TRBJ2-1; D may be TRBD1 (6 bases). The germline V gene has CDR1 SGHTA and CDR2 FQGNSA. The CDR3 length is 15 residues. V was pared by 3 bases and J by 8 bases, with 17 bases between.

This sequence joins TRBV10-2 and TRBJ2-1; D is perhaps TRBD1 or TRBD2 (5 bases each). Germline CDR1 and CDR2: WSHSY and SAAADI. V gave up 5 bases and J gave up 10 bases, with 15 bases separating them. CDR3 size: 13 residues. The CDR3 spells CASSSGPSNEQFF. The CDR3 DNA reads TGCGCCAGCAGTTCGGGACCGTCAAACGAGCAGTTCTTC.

This clone has only a few counts. The gene calls are TRBV30 and TRBJ1-1; D not resolved. Germline V gene data show CDR1 as GTSNPN and CDR2 as SVGIG (reference sequence). Trimming took off 2 bases at V and 5 bases at J, with 9 bases between the two ends. The CDR3 covers 12 residues. DNA of the CDR3: TGTGCCTGGAGTTTGGGAGGGACTGAAGCTTTCTTT. It yields the protein CAWSLGGTEAFF.

V usage is TRBV9 and J usage is TRBJ2-1, with unresolved D. V was cut by 7 bases and J by 10 bases, with 6 bases left in between. CDR3 length: 9 residues. Germline V lookup: CDR1 SGDLS, CDR2 YYNGEE. In DNA form, the CDR3 reads TGTGCCAGCGGCCGGGAGCAGTTCTTC. Protein product: CASGREQFF. Full variable domain (remainder filled in from reference TRBV9 and TRBJ2-1): DSGVTQTPKHLITATGQRVTLRCSPRSGDLSVYWYQQSLDQGLQFLIQYYNGEERAKGNILERFSAQQFPDLHSELNLSSLELGDSALYFCASGREQFFGPGTRLTVL.

This chain connects TRBV9 to TRBJ2-3; the match to TRBD2 covers 7 bases. This CDR3 spans 12 amino acids. V shed 4 bases and J 8 bases; nucleotides not matched to a gene: 4. Germline V lookup: CDR1 SGDLS, CDR2 YYNGEE. This CDR3 is CASSSGTTTQYF. The CDR3, as DNA: TGTGCCAGCAGCTCGGGGACTACTACGCAGTATTTT.

The rearrangement joins TRBV19 to TRBJ1-1; maybe TRBD1 (5 bases). Germline CDR1 reads LNHDA; CDR2 reads SQIVND (reference sequence). The CDR3 sequence is 17 residues long. V was pared by 3 bases and J by 0 bases, with 17 bases between. The CDR3 coding sequence is TGTGCCAGTAGTATCGAGACAGAAGCTCCCCTGAACACTGAAGCTTTCTTT. This translates into CASSIETEAPLNTEAFF.

This chain uses TRBV25-1 with TRBJ2-2, with TRBD1 matching 8 bases. The CDR3 consists of 15 residues. Germline values: CDR1 MGHDK, CDR2 SYGVNS. The V gene end was trimmed by 7 bases and the J gene end by 3 bases; junction bases not matched to a gene: 7. The DNA for the CDR3 is TGTGCCAGCAAAAACGACAGGGGATACACCGGGGAGCTGTTTTTT. Translated, it gives CASKNDRGYTGELFF.

This clone has just one count. This chain uses TRBV5-4 with TRBJ2-6; TRBD1 aligns across 9 bases. This CDR3 is 18 amino acids long. In germline, CDR1 is SGHNT, CDR2 YYREEE (reference sequence). J gave up 1 base and V 4 bases, and 9 bases lay outside the gene matches. The CDR3 bases are TGTGCCAGCAGCGGGGGACAGGGTATAGTTTCTGGGGCCAACGTCCTGACTTTC. This sequence encodes CASSGGQGIVSGANVLTF.

V gene TRBV5-6 combines with J gene TRBJ1-1; 7 bases align to TRBD1. This CDR3 region has 15 residues. The V gene end was trimmed by 4 bases and the J gene end by 2 bases; junction bases not matched to a gene: 8. In germline, CDR1 is SGHDT, CDR2 YYEEEE. DNA of the CDR3: TGTGCCAGCAGCACTATGACAGGGCTAAACACTGAAGCTTTCTTT. It translates to CASSTMTGLNTEAFF. The full variable domain, completed using reference TRBV5-6 and TRBJ1-1, is DAGVTQSPTHLIKTRGQQVTLRCSPKSGHDTVSWYQQALGQGPQFIFQYYEEEERQRGNFPDRFSGHQFPNYSSELNVNALLLGDSALYLCASSTMTGLNTEAFFGQGTRLTVV.

The chain links TRBV6-5 to TRBJ1-4; D ambiguous. Germline loops: CDR1 MNHEY, CDR2 SVGAGI. The V gene lost 4 bases and the J gene lost 7 bases, with 10 bases spanning the gap. CDR3 length: 13 amino acids. This chain's CDR3 is CASSSHGVEKLFF. In nucleotides, the CDR3 is TGTGCCAGCAGTTCTCACGGAGTTGAAAAACTGTTTTTT.

This clone showed up just a few times. This sequence joins TRBV13 and TRBJ1-2; D is undetermined. CDR3 size: 14 residues. Germline-derived CDR1 and CDR2 are PRHDT and FYEKMQ (reference sequence). Trimming removed 0 bases from V and 4 bases from J, with 9 bases in between. CDR3 amino acids: CASSLGGSAYGYTF. CDR3 bases: TGTGCCAGCAGCTTAGGCGGTTCTGCCTATGGCTACACCTTC.

The rearrangement uses TRBV9 and TRBJ2-5; TRBD2 matches at 11 bases. CDR1 and CDR2 (germline): SGDLS, YYNGEE. With V trimmed by 5 bases and J by 5 bases, 11 bases remained unmatched. The length of the CDR3 is 16 residues. The CDR3 DNA reads TGTGCCAGCAGTGGTCTAGCGGGGGGCCCCGGGGAGACCCAGTACTTC. This codes for CASSGLAGGPGETQYF.

The V call is TRBV4-3, the J call TRBJ2-1; no clear D gene. Trimming stripped 0 bases from V and 4 bases from J, with 7 bases between. The CDR3 totals 14 residues. Germline V gives CDR1 LGHNA, CDR2 YSLEER. As DNA, the CDR3 is TGCGCCAGCAGCCAAGAAGGCCAGTACAATGAGCAGTTCTTC. Its protein product is CASSQEGQYNEQFF.

The V gene is TRBV9, the J gene TRBJ2-7; 10 bases are shared with TRBD2. The CDR3 spans 15 residues. Germline-derived CDR1 and CDR2 are SGDLS and YYNGEE. The V gene end was trimmed by 0 bases and the J gene end by 3 bases; junction bases not matched to a gene: 3. For the CDR3, the DNA is TGTGCCAGCAGCGTAGGAAGCGGGGGGGGCTACGAGCAGTACTTC. This gives the protein CASSVGSGGGYEQYF.